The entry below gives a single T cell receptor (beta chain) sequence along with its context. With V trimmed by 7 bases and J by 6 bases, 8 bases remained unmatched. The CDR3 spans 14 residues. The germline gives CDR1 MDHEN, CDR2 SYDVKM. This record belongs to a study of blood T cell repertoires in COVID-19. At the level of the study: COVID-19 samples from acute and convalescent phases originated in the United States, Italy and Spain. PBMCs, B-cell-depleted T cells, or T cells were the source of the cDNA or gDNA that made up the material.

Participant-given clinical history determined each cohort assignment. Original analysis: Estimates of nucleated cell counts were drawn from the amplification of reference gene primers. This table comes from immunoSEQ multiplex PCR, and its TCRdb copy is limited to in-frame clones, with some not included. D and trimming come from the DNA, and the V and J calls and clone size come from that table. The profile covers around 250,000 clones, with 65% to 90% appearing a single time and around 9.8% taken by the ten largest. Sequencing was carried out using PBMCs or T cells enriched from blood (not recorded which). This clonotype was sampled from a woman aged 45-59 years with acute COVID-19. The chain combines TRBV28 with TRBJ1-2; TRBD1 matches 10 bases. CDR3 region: CASTPGQGRDGYTF. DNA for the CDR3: TGTGCCAGCACCCCGGGACAGGGGCGGGATGGCTACACCTTC.